This record concerns one T cell receptor beta chain sequence. This clone was counted between two and nine times. No cognate antigen has been identified for it. One base away there is no much larger clone; base qualities are not given. The data belong to a study of blood T cell repertoires in COVID-19 (dated by TCRdb to the early 2020s). Regarding the complete study: Collaborator samples came from the United States, Italy and Spain and covered acute and convalescent phases of COVID-19. Subjects who had been exposed to COVID-19, were actively infected with it, or had recovered from it provided the deeply sampled blood TCRbeta repertoires that made up the dataset. Sample metadata almost always included a de-identified subject ID, COVID-19 status, age in years and sex. The material from the prospective study consisted of cDNA or gDNA derived from T cells, B-cell-depleted T cells, or PBMCs. HLA class I and class II types, where available, came from metadata supplied by the sample provider rather than from assay-based typing. The samples were drawn from the first 160 participants of the ongoing ImmuneRACE study and from 950 to 1,500 subjects provided by 6 global collaborators. A freely available public database, intended as a resource for researchers studying the immune response to SARS-CoV-2, is where the repertoires were released.

TCRbeta CDR3 regions were amplified from genomic DNA using the immunoSEQ Assay, a bias-controlled multiplex PCR. The published analysis was carried out like this. The number of nucleated cells in each sample was estimated from the amplification of reference gene primers within the assay. To quantify the absolute abundance of each unique TCRbeta CDR3 rearrangement, sequence reads were collapsed and filtered. For each sample, productive Simpson clonality was calculated as the square root of Simpson's diversity index over productive rearrangements. Here the immuneACCESS table is served through TCRdb, limited to in-frame sequences with V and J called. Missing clones are a known gap in these copies; in checked studies unresolved V genes cover under half, and the rest lacks a known reason. V and J calls plus clone size are reproduced from that table; the DNA served to infer D and trimming. In all, the sample holds about 220,000 clones, and roughly 80% of those were seen once. The leading ten clones occupy 4.5% to 5.5% of the sample.

Here is what the overall study found, with its caveats: The quantity of clinical and demographic metadata differed by source and by participant and was supplied without curation.

Collaborating institutions collected whole blood in K2EDTA tubes following their own protocols. Collaborator samples were shipped for TCRbeta analysis as frozen whole blood, isolated PBMCs, or DNA extracted from either sample type. The source is a human donor in a cohort sampled during active COVID-19. The sequenced sample consisted of peripheral blood.

The base sequence is TGTGCCAGCAGCCCCCGGACAGGGGACGGTCAGCCCCAGCATTTT. Its protein is CASSPRTGDGQPQHF. Here the chain combines TRBV27 and TRBJ1-5; TRBD1 agrees with 9 junctional bases. CDR3 length: 15 amino acids, cysteine to phenylalanine. Kept here is only the CDR3 DNA, which spans 45 bases and is read in frame from base 1. V ends up 6 bases short and J 6 bases short, with an unmatched junction base count of 9. CDR1 and CDR2 are drawn from the germline V gene (reference sequence): MNHEY, SMNVEV.